The TCR beta chain under discussion was sequenced for a study of blood T cell repertoires in COVID-19. The CDR3 consists of 11 residues. CDR1 and CDR2 from the germline V gene are MGHDK and SYGVNS. The germline V and J ends were trimmed by 2 bases and 10 bases, with 8 bases remaining between them. This clone was recorded only once. The method was immunoSEQ multiplex PCR; TCRdb's version includes in-frame clones alone and lacks a portion of them. There are some 250,000 clones in the sample; 85% to 90% occur only once, and more than 0.95% lies in the top ten. The sequenced sample was peripheral blood. This receptor was taken from a woman between 35 and 50 years old who had recovered from COVID-19. The genes are TRBV25-1 and TRBJ1-2; weak D call: TRBD1 (5 bases). As DNA, the CDR3 is TGTGCCAGCAGTGAAGTAGGGGACTACACCTTC. The encoded protein is CASSEVGDYTF.